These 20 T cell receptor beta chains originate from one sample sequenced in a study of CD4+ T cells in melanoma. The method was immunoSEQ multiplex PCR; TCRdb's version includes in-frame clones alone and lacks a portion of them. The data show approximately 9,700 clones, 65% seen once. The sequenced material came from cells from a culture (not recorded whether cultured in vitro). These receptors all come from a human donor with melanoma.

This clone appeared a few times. CDR3: CATGTGGNTIYF. CDR3 DNA: TGTGCCACCGGGACAGGGGGAAACACCATATATTTT. The chain employs TRBV6-6 and TRBJ1-3; 9 nucleotides match TRBD1. V gave up 10 bases and J gave up 4 bases; unmatched junction bases: 2. Germline V gene lookup returns CDR1 MNHNY and CDR2 SVGAGI (reference sequence). The CDR3 covers 12 residues.

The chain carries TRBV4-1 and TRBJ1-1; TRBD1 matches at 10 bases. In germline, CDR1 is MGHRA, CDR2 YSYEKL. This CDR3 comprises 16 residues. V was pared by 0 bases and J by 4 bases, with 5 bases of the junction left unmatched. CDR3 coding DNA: TGCGCCAGCAGCCAAGATCGGGACAGGGGTGGCACTGAAGCTTTCTTT. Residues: CASSQDRDRGGTEAFF.

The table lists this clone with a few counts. CDR3 region: CASSQFGTSLGQYF. CDR3 bases: TGTGCCAGCAGCCAATTTGGGACCTCCTTGGGGCAGTACTTC. The chain recombines TRBV11-2 with TRBJ2-7; D tentatively reads TRBD1 or TRBD2 (5 bases each). This CDR3 is built from 14 residues. Germline V CDR1 and CDR2: SGHAT, FQNNGV. V gave up 5 bases and J gave up 9 bases, with 20 bases separating them.

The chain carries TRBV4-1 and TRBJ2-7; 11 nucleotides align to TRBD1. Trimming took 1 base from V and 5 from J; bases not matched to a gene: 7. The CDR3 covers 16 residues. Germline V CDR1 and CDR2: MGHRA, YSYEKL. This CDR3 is CASSQAGTGGTDEQYF. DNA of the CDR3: TGCGCCAGCAGCCAAGCCGGGACAGGGGGGACGGACGAGCAGTACTTC.

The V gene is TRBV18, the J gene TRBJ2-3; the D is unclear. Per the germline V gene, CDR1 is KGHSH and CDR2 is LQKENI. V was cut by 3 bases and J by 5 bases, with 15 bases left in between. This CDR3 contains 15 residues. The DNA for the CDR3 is TGTGCCAGCTCACCGACGGCCTTGGATGTAGATACGCAGTATTTT. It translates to CASSPTALDVDTQYF.

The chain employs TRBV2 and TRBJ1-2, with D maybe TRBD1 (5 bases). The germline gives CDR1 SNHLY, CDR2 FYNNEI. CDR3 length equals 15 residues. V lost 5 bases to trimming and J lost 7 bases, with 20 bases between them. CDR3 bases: TGTGCCAGCAGTCAAGGGACGTCTGCGATGAGTGGCTACACCTTC. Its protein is CASSQGTSAMSGYTF.

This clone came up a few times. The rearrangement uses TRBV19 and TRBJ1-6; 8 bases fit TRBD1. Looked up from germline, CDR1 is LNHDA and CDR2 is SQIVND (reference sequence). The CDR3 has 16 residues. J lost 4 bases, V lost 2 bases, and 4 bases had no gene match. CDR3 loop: CASSIRTGSYNSPLHF. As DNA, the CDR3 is TGTGCCAGTAGTATACGGACAGGGAGTTATAATTCACCCCTCCACTTT.

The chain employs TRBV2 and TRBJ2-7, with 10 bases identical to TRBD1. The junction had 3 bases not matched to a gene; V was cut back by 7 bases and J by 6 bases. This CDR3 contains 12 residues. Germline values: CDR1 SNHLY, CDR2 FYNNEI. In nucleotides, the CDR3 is TGTGCCAGCACCGGACAGGGGGTCGAGCAGTACTTC. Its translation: CASTGQGVEQYF.

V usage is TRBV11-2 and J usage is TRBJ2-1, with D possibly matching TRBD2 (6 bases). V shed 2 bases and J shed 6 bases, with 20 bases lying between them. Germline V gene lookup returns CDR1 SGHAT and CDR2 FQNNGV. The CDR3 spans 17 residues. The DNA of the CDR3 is TGTGCCAGCAGCTTAAGATCCACGGGACTCGCCCGCAATGAGCAGTTCTTC. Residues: CASSLRSTGLARNEQFF.

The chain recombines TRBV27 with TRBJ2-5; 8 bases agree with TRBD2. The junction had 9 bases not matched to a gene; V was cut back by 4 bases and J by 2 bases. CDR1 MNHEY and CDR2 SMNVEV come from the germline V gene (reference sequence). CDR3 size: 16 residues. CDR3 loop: CASSSVWAGGQETQYF. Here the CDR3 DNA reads TGTGCCAGCAGTTCGGTTTGGGCGGGGGGTCAAGAGACCCAGTACTTC.

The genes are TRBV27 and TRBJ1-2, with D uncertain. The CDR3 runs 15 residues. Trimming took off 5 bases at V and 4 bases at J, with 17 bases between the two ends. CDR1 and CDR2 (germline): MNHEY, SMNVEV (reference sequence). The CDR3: CASSPRVDSAYGYTF. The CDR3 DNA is TGTGCCAGCAGTCCCCGCGTTGACTCCGCCTATGGCTACACCTTC.

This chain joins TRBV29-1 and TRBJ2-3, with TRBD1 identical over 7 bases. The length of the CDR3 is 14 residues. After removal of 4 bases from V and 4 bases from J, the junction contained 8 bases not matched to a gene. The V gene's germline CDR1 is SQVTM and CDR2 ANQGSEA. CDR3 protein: CSVVAGGRADTQYF. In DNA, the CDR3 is TGCAGCGTTGTGGCAGGGGGAAGGGCAGATACGCAGTATTTT.

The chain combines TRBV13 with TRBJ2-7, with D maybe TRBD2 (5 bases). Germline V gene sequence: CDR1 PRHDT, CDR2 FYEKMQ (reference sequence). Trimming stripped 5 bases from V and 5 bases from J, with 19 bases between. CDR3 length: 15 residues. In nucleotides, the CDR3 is TGTGCCAGCAGCCCTAGGGCAAGGCTAGCTCACGAGCAGTACTTC. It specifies CASSPRARLAHEQYF.

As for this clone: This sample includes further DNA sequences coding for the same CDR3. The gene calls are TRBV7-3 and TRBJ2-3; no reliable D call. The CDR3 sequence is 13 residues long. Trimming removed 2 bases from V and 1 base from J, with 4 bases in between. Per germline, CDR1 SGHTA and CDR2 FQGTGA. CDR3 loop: CASSLARTDTQYF. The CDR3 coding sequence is TGTGCCAGCAGCTTAGCCCGCACAGATACGCAGTATTTT.

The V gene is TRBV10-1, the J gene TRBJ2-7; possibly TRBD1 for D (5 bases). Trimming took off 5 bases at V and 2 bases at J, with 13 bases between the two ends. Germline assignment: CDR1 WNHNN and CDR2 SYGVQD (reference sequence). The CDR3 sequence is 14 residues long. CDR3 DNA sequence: TGCGCCAGCAGTCCTGACAGAAGACCCTACGAGCAGTACTTC. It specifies CASSPDRRPYEQYF.

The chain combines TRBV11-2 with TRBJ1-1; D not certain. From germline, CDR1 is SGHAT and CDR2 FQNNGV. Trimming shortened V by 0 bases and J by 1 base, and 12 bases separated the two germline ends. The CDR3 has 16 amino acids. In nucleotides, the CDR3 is TGTGCCAGCAGCTTAGATTTCGGGGTTAGGAACACTGAAGCTTTCTTT. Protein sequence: CASSLDFGVRNTEAFF.

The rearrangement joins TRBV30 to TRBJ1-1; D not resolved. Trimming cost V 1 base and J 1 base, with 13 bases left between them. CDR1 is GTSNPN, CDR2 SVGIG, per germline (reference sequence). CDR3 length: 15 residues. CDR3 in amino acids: CAWSGQSTGNTEAFF. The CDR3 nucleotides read TGTGCCTGGAGTGGGCAGTCGACCGGGAACACTGAAGCTTTCTTT.

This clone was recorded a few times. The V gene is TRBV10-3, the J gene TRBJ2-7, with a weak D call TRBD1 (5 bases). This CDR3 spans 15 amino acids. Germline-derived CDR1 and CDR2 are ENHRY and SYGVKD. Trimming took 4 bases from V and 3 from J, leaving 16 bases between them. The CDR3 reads CAISGSWGPYYEQYF. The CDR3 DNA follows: TGTGCCATCAGTGGTTCTTGGGGCCCTTACTACGAGCAGTACTTC.

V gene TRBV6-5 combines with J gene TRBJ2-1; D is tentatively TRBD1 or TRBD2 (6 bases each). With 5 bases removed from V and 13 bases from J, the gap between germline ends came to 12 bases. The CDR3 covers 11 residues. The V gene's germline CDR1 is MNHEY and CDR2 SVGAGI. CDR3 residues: CASSPGGRQFF. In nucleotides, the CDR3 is TGTGCCAGCAGTCCCGGGGGCCGTCAGTTCTTC.

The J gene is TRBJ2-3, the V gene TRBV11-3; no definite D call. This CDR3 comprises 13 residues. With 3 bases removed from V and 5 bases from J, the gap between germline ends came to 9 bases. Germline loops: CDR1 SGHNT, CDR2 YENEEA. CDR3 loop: CASSFSYRDTQYF. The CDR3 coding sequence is TGTGCCAGCAGCTTTTCCTACCGAGATACGCAGTATTTT.